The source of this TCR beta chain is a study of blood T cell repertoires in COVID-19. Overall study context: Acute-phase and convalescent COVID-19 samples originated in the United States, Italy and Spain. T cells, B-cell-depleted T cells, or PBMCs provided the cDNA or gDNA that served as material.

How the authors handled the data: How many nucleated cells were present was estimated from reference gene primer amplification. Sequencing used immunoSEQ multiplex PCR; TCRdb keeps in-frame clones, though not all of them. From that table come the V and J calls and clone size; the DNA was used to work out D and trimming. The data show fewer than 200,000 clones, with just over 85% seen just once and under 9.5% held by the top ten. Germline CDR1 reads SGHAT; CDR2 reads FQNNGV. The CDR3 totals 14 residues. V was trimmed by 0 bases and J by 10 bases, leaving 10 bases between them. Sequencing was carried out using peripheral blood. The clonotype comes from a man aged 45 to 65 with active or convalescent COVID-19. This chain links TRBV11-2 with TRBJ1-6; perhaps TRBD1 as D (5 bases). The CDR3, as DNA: TGTGCCAGCAGCTTAGAACCCCGGGGGTCACCCCTCCACTTT. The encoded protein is CASSLEPRGSPLHF. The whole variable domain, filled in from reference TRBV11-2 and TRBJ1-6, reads EAGVAQSPRYKIIEKRQSVAFWCNPISGHATLYWYQQILGQGPKLLIQFQNNGVVDDSQLPKDRFSAERLKGVDSTLKIQPAKLEDSAVYLCASSLEPRGSPLHFGNGTRLTVT.